These 17 T cell receptor beta chains were sequenced from one sample in a study of regulatory T cells in long-lasting Graves disease. Both iRepertoire HTBI primers and Arm-PCR of CDR3 regions were used to build the TCR beta libraries. TCRdb re-derived calls from the multiplex PCR reads in MiXCR, one entry per CDR3 protein. This table holds under 350,000 distinct CDR3 sequences, roughly a fifth found once. The time point denotes: persistent/refractory GD, antithyroid drugs over 5 years with positive TRAb. PBMC RNA served as the TCR library source. The sample consisted of peripheral blood mononuclear cells (PBMCs), taken when the disease was refractory, from a patient treated with antithyroid drugs. The receptors shown here come from a female donor with Graves disease.

The table lists this clonotype with a few counts. The V gene is TRBV29-1, the J gene TRBJ2-7, with D perhaps matching TRBD1 (6 bases). Trimming shortened V by 0 bases and J by 7 bases, and 7 bases separated the two germline ends. The CDR3 is 11 amino acids. CDR1 and CDR2 (germline): SQVTM, ANQGSEA. Here the CDR3 reads CSVEEGTEQYF. In nucleotides, the CDR3 is TGCAGCGTTGAAGAAGGGACAGAGCAGTACTTC.

The chain is built from TRBV6-1 and TRBJ2-1, with D unclear. Trimming left V 8 bases short and J 9 bases short, with 17 bases between. Germline V gene lookup returns CDR1 MNHNS and CDR2 SASEGT. The CDR3 runs 13 residues. The CDR3 protein is CASCQGPGVEQFF. Written as DNA, the CDR3 is TGTGCCAGCTGCCAAGGGCCTGGGGTTGAGCAGTTCTTC.

At least ten counts were recorded for this clonotype. The chain recombines TRBV19 with TRBJ1-2, with 10 bases that match TRBD1. The CDR3 is 15 residues long. Per the germline V gene, CDR1 is LNHDA and CDR2 is SQIVND (reference sequence). Unmatched junction bases numbered 9, after V lost 3 bases and J lost 8 bases. The CDR3 bases are TGTGCCAGTAGTATCGGTGCTGGACAGGGGGACGGCTACACCTTC. It codes for CASSIGAGQGDGYTF.

The table lists this clonotype with a few counts. This chain connects TRBV4-3 to TRBJ1-1; D is possibly TRBD1 (5 bases). The germline V gene encodes CDR1 LGHNA and CDR2 YSLEER. The CDR3 totals 15 residues. Trimming stripped 4 bases from V and 5 bases from J, with 17 bases between. Here the CDR3 DNA reads TGCGCCAGCAGCCCCGGTCAGGGTTGGGGAACTGAAGCTTTCTTT. This codes for CASSPGQGWGTEAFF.

The chain employs TRBV3-1 and TRBJ1-2; TRBD1 agrees at 10 bases. Per the germline V gene, CDR1 is LGHDT and CDR2 is YNNKEL (reference sequence). V was pared by 1 base and J by 3 bases, with 2 bases of the junction left unmatched. The CDR3 runs 15 residues. CDR3 bases: TGTGCCAGCAGCCAAGGGGACAGGGGTCACTATGGCTACACCTTC. This translates into CASSQGDRGHYGYTF.

Details on this clonotype: It differs at one base from a far larger clone, so likely a read error. In this CDR3 the conserved last residue, phenylalanine or tryptophan, is missing, so a read error is likely. This rearrangement joins TRBV7-2 to TRBJ2-5; D remains ambiguous. The CDR3 extends over 11 amino acids. V lost 2 bases and J 2 bases, leaving 0 bases between the germline ends. Germline V gene data show CDR1 as SGHTA and CDR2 as FQGNSA. This chain's CDR3 is CASSLQETQYL. The CDR3 DNA reads TGTGCCAGCAGCTTACAAGAGACCCAGTACCTC.

This chain links TRBV20-1 with TRBJ2-7; 9 nucleotides line up with TRBD2. In germline, CDR1 is DFQATT, CDR2 SNEGSKA (reference sequence). J was trimmed by 6 bases and V by 0 bases; bases with no gene match: 9. The CDR3 sequence is 15 residues long. This CDR3 reads CSARDFGTSLSEQYF. CDR3 DNA: TGCAGTGCTAGAGATTTCGGGACTAGCCTCTCCGAGCAGTACTTC.

This clonotype was detected only a few times. The chain has TRBV6-1 and TRBJ2-2; D is undetermined. Trimming pared 6 bases from V and 5 bases from J, leaving 10 bases between. The CDR3 is 13 amino acids. Germline lookup yields CDR1 MNHNS and CDR2 SASEGT. CDR3 sequence (DNA): TGTGCCAGCAGCAACGGCAGAACCGGGGAGCTGTTTTTT. Encoded protein: CASSNGRTGELFF.

The genes are TRBV7-9 and TRBJ1-1; maybe TRBD1 (6 bases). V dropped 4 bases and J dropped 1 base, with 19 bases sitting between them. CDR3 length equals 17 residues. The germline gives CDR1 SEHNR, CDR2 FQNEAQ (reference sequence). The DNA for the CDR3 is TGTGCCAGCAGCTCATCCCGGGGGCGCGGAGGGAACACTGAAGCTTTCTTT. This encodes CASSSSRGRGGNTEAFF. Supplemented by reference TRBV7-9 and TRBJ1-1, the full variable domain reads DTGVSQNPRHKITKRGQNVTFRCDPISEHNRLYWYRQTLGQGPEFLTYFQNEAQLEKSRLLSDRFSAERPKGSFSTLEIQRTEQGDSAMYLCASSSSRGRGGNTEAFFGQGTRLTVV.

The rearrangement links TRBV25-1 to TRBJ2-7; D perhaps matches TRBD1 (6 bases). CDR3 length: 14 residues. With 7 bases removed from V and 2 bases from J, the gap between germline ends came to 15 bases. Germline loops: CDR1 MGHDK, CDR2 SYGVNS. CDR3: CASTPRDKAYEQYF. The DNA of the CDR3 is TGTGCCAGCACCCCACGGGACAAGGCCTACGAGCAGTACTTC.

The CDR3 protein is CASRTEDGPGNEQYF. As DNA, the CDR3 is TGTGCCAGCAGAACCGAGGACGGCCCAGGGAACGAGCAGTACTTC. V usage is TRBV6-2 or TRBV6-3 and J usage is TRBJ2-7; possible D gene TRBD1, 5 bases. The CDR3 loop spans 15 amino acids. V was clipped by 6 bases and J by 5 bases, with 20 bases between them. The germline gives CDR1 MNHEY, CDR2 SVGEGT.

Many counts were recorded for this clonotype. The J gene is TRBJ2-5, the V gene TRBV18; D is tentatively TRBD1 or TRBD2 (5 bases each). Deletions cut 1 base from V and 2 bases from J, with 8 bases between. The CDR3 consists of 14 residues. Germline V lookup: CDR1 KGHSH, CDR2 LQKENI. In DNA form, the CDR3 reads TGTGCCAGCTCACCACAGGGACCGCAAGAGACCCAGTACTTC. Its translation is CASSPQGPQETQYF.

This rearrangement joins TRBV27 to TRBJ1-2, with D unclear. Between the trimmed V and J ends, which lost 0 bases and 2 bases, there was a span of 4 bases. Germline V gene data show CDR1 as MNHEY and CDR2 as SMNVEV (reference sequence). This CDR3 is 13 amino acids long. This CDR3 reads CASSLSRNYGYTF. The CDR3 nucleotides are TGTGCCAGCAGTTTATCGAGAAACTATGGCTACACCTTC.

The sample holds a few counts of this clonotype. The chain carries TRBV7-2 and TRBJ2-5; unclear D gene. The CDR3 has 15 residues. Per the germline V gene, CDR1 is SGHTA and CDR2 is FQGNSA. V gave up 1 base and J gave up 7 bases, with 16 bases separating them. Here the CDR3 reads CASSLDGRRMGTQYF. As DNA, the CDR3 is TGTGCCAGCAGCTTAGACGGGCGGAGAATGGGGACCCAGTACTTC.

This clonotype has ten or more counts. The chain links TRBV28 to TRBJ1-5; D might be TRBD1 (5 bases). V was clipped by 3 bases and J by 5 bases, with 14 bases between them. The CDR3 runs to 15 residues. Germline V gives CDR1 MDHEN, CDR2 SYDVKM. CDR3 in amino acids: CASSFYFSGDQPQHF. DNA for the CDR3: TGTGCCAGCAGTTTCTACTTCTCGGGGGATCAGCCCCAGCATTTT.

V gene TRBV9 combines with J gene TRBJ1-3, with TRBD1 identical over 7 bases. Per germline, CDR1 SGDLS and CDR2 YYNGEE. After removal of 3 bases from V and 3 bases from J, the junction contained 6 bases not matched to a gene. The CDR3 runs to 15 residues. CDR3 in amino acids: CASSGPGTVGNTIYF. In DNA, the CDR3 is TGTGCCAGCAGCGGCCCCGGGACAGTTGGAAACACCATATATTTT.

This clonotype came up many times. The J gene is TRBJ2-7, the V gene TRBV20-1, with D perhaps matching TRBD2 (6 bases). Trimming removed 4 bases from V and 7 bases from J, with 23 bases in between. Germline V gene sequence: CDR1 DFQATT, CDR2 SNEGSKA (reference sequence). The CDR3 has 15 amino acids. CDR3 coding DNA: TGCAGTGCTAACCCCAGTGGGCGGGGAGGTGTAGAGCAGTACTTC. Its protein is CSANPSGRGGVEQYF.